The entry below describes one T cell receptor beta chain. Its antigen is currently not known. Base qualities are not recorded, but no much larger clone differs from it by a single base. This entry is derived from a study of CD8 T cells in Susac syndrome (dated by TCRdb to the late 2010s). About the investigation overall: Among the Susac syndrome patients who were sequenced, clinically active disease was present in six and clinical remission was observed in fewer than 10. Whether CD8+ T cell activation and differentiation in Susac syndrome was antigen driven was tested using repertoire sequencing. At blood withdrawal, Susac syndrome patients were therapy-naive, treated with corticosteroids (with IVIg additionally given to some), or treated with IVIg alone. What the research found in general, with its limitations: The number of individuals in the TCR sequencing and HLA analysis was acknowledged as relatively small. In patients with Susac syndrome, the CD4+ T cell repertoire showed no detectable clonal expansion.

Peripheral blood CD8+ and CD4+ T cells from healthy donors, Susac syndrome patients and multiple sclerosis patients were profiled by high-throughput TCR beta sequencing. The Susac syndrome patients fulfilled recently defined diagnostic criteria for definite or probable disease. Bulk CD8+ and CD4+ T cells were purified by magnetic negative isolation, while CD8+ TEMRA cells were enriched using FACS. Blood was collected in EDTA tubes and processed within 24 hours, with PBMCs isolated through density gradient centrifugation. PBMCs intended for TCR sequencing were cryopreserved in liquid nitrogen and were subsequently thawed in a 37 degrees C water bath. Purity of sorted or isolated CD4+, CD8+ and CD8+ TEMRA cells was at least 90%. There are 12 amino acids in the CDR3, from cysteine to phenylalanine inclusive. Of all the DNA, just the CDR3 is kept, 36 bases in frame from base 1. The CDR1 and CDR2 encoded by the germline V gene are SNHLY and FYNNEI. V is pared back by 8 bases and J by 5 bases, with 12 bases lying between the germline termini.

RNA was extracted with the RNeasy kit and about 0.5 to 1 ug was reverse transcribed using random hexamers. TCR beta CDR3 regions were amplified with the immunoSEQ multiplex PCR assay covering 54 Vbeta and 13 Jbeta segments. Bias from PCR amplification was corrected by using a synthetic template baseline for primer optimization and for computational correction. The original methods were these. Reads were assigned to V, D and J genes according to IMGT and analyzed in immunoSEQ Analyzer, with only productive sequences retained. Clonality was computed as one minus Shannon entropy normalized by log2 of the number of productive unique sequences. For each patient and control, public and private clones were evaluated among the 100 most prevalent clones. Susac-specific clones were defined as absent from healthy and MS cohorts, over a thousand published viral clones and other ImmuneACCESS disease sequences. TCRdb reprocessing: public reads trimmed at Q25 with fastp, clones called with MiXCR, in-frame beta chains kept. Each entry is one CDR3 protein sequence, shown with its most common DNA and genes. TCRdb, rather than the study authors, made the V and J calls. This sample is represented by 71,000 or so distinct CDR3 sequences; 93% of them were singletons. In total, the top ten clones hold about 0.14% of the sample.

The sequence derives from a human donor with Susac syndrome. The material sequenced was CD4+ T cells from PBMCs. The rearranged segments are TRBV2 and TRBJ2-5, and perhaps TRBD2 as D gene, on 5 matching bases. DNA sequence: TGTGCCAGCTCCGGGGATGTGGAGACCCAGTACTTC. This encodes CASSGDVETQYF.